A selection of T cell receptor beta chains follows, all from one sample in a study of blood T cell repertoires in COVID-19. Clones were sequenced by immunoSEQ multiplex PCR, and TCRdb holds only the in-frame ones, with some missing. Here the sample spans around 30,000 clones, around 89% being singletons. The specimen sequenced was peripheral blood. These receptors were obtained from a woman aged 40 to 55 with active or convalescent COVID-19. CDR3s include the opening cysteine and the closing phenylalanine or tryptophan. A D gene is named only where the DNA matches it firmly. Only some rows state a clone size, as once, few, many or a class for expanded clones.

v_gene	j_gene	abundance	d_gene	CDR3nt	CDR3aa
TRBV7-3	TRBJ2-3	-	-	TGTGCCAGCAGCTTCCAGCGGTTAGATACGCAGTATTTT	CASSFQRLDTQYF
TRBV27	TRBJ1-1	-	-	TGTGCCAGCGCGAAACCGGGACTTGCAGCTTTCTTT	CASAKPGLAAFF
TRBV27	TRBJ1-5	-	TRBD1	TGTGCCAGCAGTTTGGGACAGGGAAGTAACCAGCATTTT	CASSLGQGSNQHF
TRBV7-6	TRBJ2-5	-	TRBD1	TGTGCCAGCAGCTTAGACAGGGGTCCCCCGCAGACCCAGTACTTC	CASSLDRGPPQTQYF
TRBV18	TRBJ1-1	-	-	TGTGCCAGCTCACCCTCCGGTCGGGGCACTGAAGCTTTCTTT	CASSPSGRGTEAFF
TRBV2	TRBJ2-5	-	-	TGTGCCAGCAAGCTAGGATCTCAAGAGACCCAGTACTTC	CASKLGSQETQYF
TRBV10-3	TRBJ2-3	once	TRBD2	TGTGCCATCGGGACTAGCGTGAGCACAGATACGCAGTATTTT	CAIGTSVSTDTQYF
TRBV6-2/TRBV6-3	TRBJ2-1	-	TRBD2	TGTGCCAGCAGTCCAGCGAGGCTAGCGGGGGACAATGAGCAGTTCTTC	CASSPARLAGDNEQFF
TRBV5-1	TRBJ2-1	-	TRBD2	TGCGCCAGCAGCTTGGTAGGACTAGCGGGGGACTCCTTCTACAATGAGCAGTTCTTC	CASSLVGLAGDSFYNEQFF
TRBV7-9	TRBJ1-6	once	TRBD1	TGTGCCAGCAGAGAAACCGGGACAGGGAGATCACCCCTCCACTTT	CASRETGTGRSPLHF
TRBV15	TRBJ2-7	few	TRBD2	TGTGCCACCAGCAGGGCCGTCGGGACTAGCGGGACCACCTACGAGCAGTACTTC	CATSRAVGTSGTTYEQYF
TRBV11-2	TRBJ2-7	-	-	TGTGCCAGCAGCTTAGATTCGGGAGCGGCTACCTACGAGCAGTACTTC	CASSLDSGAATYEQYF
TRBV5-8	TRBJ1-6	-	-	TGTGCCAGCAGCTTGGTGGAGAATTCACCCCTCCACTTT	CASSLVENSPLHF
TRBV19	TRBJ1-2	-	TRBD1	TGTGCCCTACGGACAGGGTCTAACTATGGCTACACCTTC	CALRTGSNYGYTF
TRBV6-6	TRBJ1-6	-	-	TGTGCCAGCAACGCAGGGTCGCCCATTGAGGCCCTCCACTTT	CASNAGSPIEALHF
TRBV10-2	TRBJ2-4	-	TRBD2	TGCGCCAGCAGTGGGCTTGTTGGACTAGCGGGGGACTTAGCCAAAAACATTCAGTACTTC	CASSGLVGLAGDLAKNIQYF
TRBV4-3	TRBJ1-5	-	TRBD1	TGCGCCAGCAGCCCCTCGGGACAGGGGGATCAGCCCCAGCATTTT	CASSPSGQGDQPQHF
TRBV28	TRBJ1-1	-	-	TGTGCCAGCAGTTTAGATCAGTTGAACACTGAAGCTTTCTTT	CASSLDQLNTEAFF
TRBV9	TRBJ1-2	-	TRBD1	TGTGCCAGCAGCCCTCGGGCAGGGGGTACCTCTAACTATGGCTACACCTTC	CASSPRAGGTSNYGYTF
TRBV5-1	TRBJ2-1	-	TRBD2	TGCGCCAGCAGTGTCGGGGGGGTTAATGAGCAGTTCTTC	CASSVGGVNEQFF
TRBV28	TRBJ2-3	-	-	TGTGCCAGCAGTCAGTGGGCTCCTAGCACAGATACGCAGTATTTT	CASSQWAPSTDTQYF
TRBV28	TRBJ2-7	-	TRBD1	TGTGCCAGCAGCAGACAGGGGGCATCCTACGAGCAGTACTTC	CASSRQGASYEQYF
TRBV29-1	TRBJ2-2	once	-	TGCAGCGTCCGGCGGACCGGGGAGCTGTTTTTT	CSVRRTGELFF
TRBV6-1	TRBJ1-3	-	TRBD1	TGTGCCAGCAGTGAAAGAGGAGGGACAGGGAGTGCTGGAAACACCATATATTTT	CASSERGGTGSAGNTIYF
TRBV6-5	TRBJ2-2	-	-	TGTGCCAGCAGCCCGACTTGGGTGGACGGGGAGCTGTTTTTT	CASSPTWVDGELFF
TRBV7-6	TRBJ2-1	once	-	TGTGCCAGCAGCATCGCGGGTTACAATGAGCAGTTCTTC	CASSIAGYNEQFF
TRBV6-2/TRBV6-3	TRBJ2-7	-	TRBD1	TGTGCCAGCAGTTCGCTAAAAGGACAGGGCGCCTACGAGCAGTACTTC	CASSSLKGQGAYEQYF
TRBV30	TRBJ1-2	once	-	TGTGCCACAACAGAGACCTATGGCTACACCTTC	CATTETYGYTF
TRBV19	TRBJ2-1	-	-	TGTGCCAGTAGTGTCCGCAATGAGCAGTTCTTC	CASSVRNEQFF
TRBV4-3	TRBJ2-7	once	-	TGCGCCAGCAGCCAAGATCTTGCCTACGAGCAGTACTTC	CASSQDLAYEQYF
TRBV9	TRBJ1-1	-	-	TGTGCCAGCAGCGTAGAGGCAGGGTTGATGAACACTGAAGCTTTCTTT	CASSVEAGLMNTEAFF
TRBV7-9	TRBJ2-2	-	-	TGTGCCAGCAGCCTGATGGGGGGACCCGGGGAGCTGTTTTTT	CASSLMGGPGELFF
TRBV18	TRBJ2-3	-	-	TGTGCCAGCTCACGGATGAGGGGCACAGATACGCAGTATTTT	CASSRMRGTDTQYF
TRBV9	TRBJ1-4	-	-	TGTGCCAGCAGCGTATGGGGGACAAATGAAAAACTGTTTTTT	CASSVWGTNEKLFF
TRBV21-1	TRBJ2-1	-	-	TGTGCCAGCAGCAAACCGGGTAAGGGGCACAAGGCCTACAATGAGCAGTTCTTC	CASSKPGKGHKAYNEQFF
TRBV18	TRBJ1-3	-	TRBD1	TGTGCCAGCTCACCTGAGGGGGCGTTTGGAAACACCATATATTTT	CASSPEGAFGNTIYF
TRBV29-1	TRBJ2-7	-	-	TGCAGCGTTAGTGGAGGGTTTAACGAGCAGTACTTC	CSVSGGFNEQYF
TRBV11-3	TRBJ2-7	-	TRBD1	TGTGCCAGCAGCCGGACAGGGACCGACGAGCAGTACTTC	CASSRTGTDEQYF
TRBV27	TRBJ1-1	-	TRBD1	TGTGCCAGCAGCCCTTGGACAGGGGGGGGCACTGAAGCTTTCTTT	CASSPWTGGGTEAFF
TRBV7-2	TRBJ1-6	-	-	TGTGCCAGCAGCCTAGGGTTAGGGGCCGGGAGGGTCACCCTCCACTTT	CASSLGLGAGRVTLHF
TRBV9	TRBJ2-5	-	TRBD2	TGTGCCAGCAGCGAACGGACTAGTTGGGGGGGTGAAGAGACCCAGTACTTC	CASSERTSWGGEETQYF
TRBV30	TRBJ2-5	-	TRBD1	TGTGCCTGGAATTACAGGGGGCCCGAGACCCAGTACTTC	CAWNYRGPETQYF
TRBV29-1	TRBJ1-4	once	-	TGCAGCGTTGAAGACAATAATGAAAAACTGTTTTTT	CSVEDNNEKLFF
TRBV5-1	TRBJ2-7	-	TRBD2	TGCGCCAGCAGCTTGGGACTAGCCGCGGATGAGCAGTACTTC	CASSLGLAADEQYF
TRBV5-1	TRBJ2-3	-	-	TGCGCCAGCAGCTTGGCCGGGGTAGCCACAGATACGCAGTATTTT	CASSLAGVATDTQYF
TRBV27	TRBJ2-1	-	TRBD2	TGTGCCAGCAGTAGTCGTAGCGGGAGGGGGGATGAGCAGTTCTTC	CASSSRSGRGDEQFF
TRBV5-6	TRBJ1-1	-	-	TGTGCCAGCAGCTTTGGGGAGATGAACACTGAAGCTTTCTTT	CASSFGEMNTEAFF
TRBV27	TRBJ2-1	-	-	TGTGCCAGCAGTTTAAGGGTTTCGTGGGGGCTTAGCTCCTACAATGAGCAGTTCTTC	CASSLRVSWGLSSYNEQFF
TRBV6-5	TRBJ1-5	-	-	TGTGCCAGCAGGAGCGGGACCCCTGCTCAGCCCCAGCATTTT	CASRSGTPAQPQHF
TRBV11-2	TRBJ2-7	once	TRBD2	TGTGCCAGCAGCTTACGACTAGCGGCCGCCTACGAGCAGTACTTC	CASSLRLAAAYEQYF
TRBV6-6	TRBJ2-7	-	TRBD2	TGTGCCAGCAGTCAACTTAGCGGGGTGAACGAGCAGTACTTC	CASSQLSGVNEQYF
TRBV9	TRBJ1-1	-	TRBD1	TGTGCCAGCAGCTCCCTGGACAGGGCCCCGGCTTTCTTT	CASSSLDRAPAFF
TRBV10-3	TRBJ2-7	-	TRBD2	TGTGCCATCAGTGCAAATCAGGGACTAAGCTCCTACGAGCAGTACTTC	CAISANQGLSSYEQYF